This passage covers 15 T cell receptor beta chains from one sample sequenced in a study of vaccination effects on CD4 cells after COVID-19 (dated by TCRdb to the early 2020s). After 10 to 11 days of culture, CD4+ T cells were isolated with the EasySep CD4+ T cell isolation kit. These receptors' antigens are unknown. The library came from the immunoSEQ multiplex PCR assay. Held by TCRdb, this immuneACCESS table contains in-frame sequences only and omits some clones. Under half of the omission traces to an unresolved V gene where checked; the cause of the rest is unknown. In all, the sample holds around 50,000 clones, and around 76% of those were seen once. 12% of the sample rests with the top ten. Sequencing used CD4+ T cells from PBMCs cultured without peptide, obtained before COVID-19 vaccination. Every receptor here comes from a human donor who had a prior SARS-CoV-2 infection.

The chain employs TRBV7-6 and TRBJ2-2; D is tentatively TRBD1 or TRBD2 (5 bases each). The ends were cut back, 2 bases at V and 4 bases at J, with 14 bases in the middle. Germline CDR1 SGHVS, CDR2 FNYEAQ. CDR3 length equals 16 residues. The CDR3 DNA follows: TGTGCCAGCAGCTTATGGACGTCGAGGGGCACCGGGGAGCTGTTTTTT. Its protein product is CASSLWTSRGTGELFF.

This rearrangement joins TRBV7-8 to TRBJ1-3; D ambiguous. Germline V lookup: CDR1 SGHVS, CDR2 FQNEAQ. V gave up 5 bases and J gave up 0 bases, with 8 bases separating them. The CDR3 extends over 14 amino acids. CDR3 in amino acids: CASSPQSSGNTIYF. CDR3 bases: TGTGCCAGCAGCCCCCAGAGCTCTGGAAACACCATATATTTT.

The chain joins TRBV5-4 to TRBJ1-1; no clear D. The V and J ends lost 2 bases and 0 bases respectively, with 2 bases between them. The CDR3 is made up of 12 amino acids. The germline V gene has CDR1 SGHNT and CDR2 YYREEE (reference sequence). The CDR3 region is CASSFMNTEAFF. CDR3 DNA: TGTGCCAGCAGCTTCATGAACACTGAAGCTTTCTTT.

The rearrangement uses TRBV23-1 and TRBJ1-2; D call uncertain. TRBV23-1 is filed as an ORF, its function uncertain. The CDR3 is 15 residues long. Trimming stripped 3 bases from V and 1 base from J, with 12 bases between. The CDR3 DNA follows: TGCGCCAGCAGTCACCCGAGGGCAGATAACTATGGCTACACCTTC. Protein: CASSHPRADNYGYTF.

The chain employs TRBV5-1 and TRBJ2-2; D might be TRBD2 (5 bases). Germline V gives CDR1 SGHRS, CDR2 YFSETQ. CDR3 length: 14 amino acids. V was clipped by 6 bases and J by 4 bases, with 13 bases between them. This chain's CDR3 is CASTPGVVTGELFF. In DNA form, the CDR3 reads TGCGCCAGCACCCCCGGGGTGGTCACCGGGGAGCTGTTTTTT.

The chain's CDR3 is CASSGDRDLYEQYF. CDR3 coding DNA: TGTGCCAGCAGCGGGGACAGGGATCTTTACGAGCAGTACTTC. The V and J genes are TRBV9 and TRBJ2-7; the match to TRBD1 covers 9 bases. The ends lost 3 bases at V and 4 bases at J; junction bases unmatched: 5. The CDR3 runs to 14 residues. Germline V CDR1 and CDR2: SGDLS, YYNGEE.

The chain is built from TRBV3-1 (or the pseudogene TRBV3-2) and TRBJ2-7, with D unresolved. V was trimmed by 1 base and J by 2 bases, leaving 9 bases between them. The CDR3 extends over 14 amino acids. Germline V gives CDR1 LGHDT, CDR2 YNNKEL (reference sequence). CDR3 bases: TGTGCCAGCAGCCAAGCTCAGCCAACCTACGAGCAGTACTTC. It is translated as CASSQAQPTYEQYF.

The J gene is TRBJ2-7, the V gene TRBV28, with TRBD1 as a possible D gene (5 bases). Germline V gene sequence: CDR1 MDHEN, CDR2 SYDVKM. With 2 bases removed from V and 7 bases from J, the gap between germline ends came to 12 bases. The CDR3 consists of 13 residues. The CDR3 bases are TGTGCCAGCAGTTTAAGGACACCGAATGAGCAGTACTTC. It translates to CASSLRTPNEQYF.

The CDR3 loop reads CASSAVLAGELEQFF. The CDR3, as DNA: TGTGCCAGCAGTGCTGTCCTAGCGGGAGAACTTGAGCAGTTCTTC. The chain joins TRBV2 to TRBJ2-1; 10 bases match TRBD2. The V and J ends lost 4 bases and 9 bases, in that order; junction bases with no gene match: 9. The germline gives CDR1 SNHLY, CDR2 FYNNEI. CDR3 length: 15 amino acids. Variable domain in full (rest from reference TRBV2 and TRBJ2-1): EPEVTQTPSHQVTQMGQEVILRCVPISNHLYFYWYRQILGQKVEFLVSFYNNEISEKSEIFDDQFSVERPDGSNFTLKIRSTKLEDSAMYFCASSAVLAGELEQFFGPGTRLTVL.

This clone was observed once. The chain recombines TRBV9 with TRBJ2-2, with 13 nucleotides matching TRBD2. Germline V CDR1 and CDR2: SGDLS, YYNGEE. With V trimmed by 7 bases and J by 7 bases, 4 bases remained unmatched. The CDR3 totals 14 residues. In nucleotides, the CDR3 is TGTGCCAGCGGCGGACTAGCGGGAGTCGGGGAGCTGTTTTTT. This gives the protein CASGGLAGVGELFF. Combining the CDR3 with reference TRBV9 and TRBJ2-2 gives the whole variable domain DSGVTQTPKHLITATGQRVTLRCSPRSGDLSVYWYQQSLDQGLQFLIQYYNGEERAKGNILERFSAQQFPDLHSELNLSSLELGDSALYFCASGGLAGVGELFFGEGSRLTVL.

CDR3: CSVYDRSTQETQYF. The CDR3 DNA is TGCAGCGTTTACGATCGGTCCACCCAAGAGACCCAGTACTTC. The gene calls are TRBV29-1 and TRBJ2-5; D unclear. Germline CDR1 reads SQVTM; CDR2 reads ANQGSEA. Trimming removed 5 bases at V and 1 base at J, with 14 bases between. The CDR3 loop spans 14 amino acids. Looking up the rest from reference TRBV29-1 and TRBJ2-5 gives the full variable domain: SAVISQKPSRDICQRGTSLTIQCQVDSQVTMMFWYRQQPGQSLTLIATANQGSEATYESGFVIDKFPISRPNLTFSTLTVSNMSPEDSSIYLCSVYDRSTQETQYFGPGTRLLVL.

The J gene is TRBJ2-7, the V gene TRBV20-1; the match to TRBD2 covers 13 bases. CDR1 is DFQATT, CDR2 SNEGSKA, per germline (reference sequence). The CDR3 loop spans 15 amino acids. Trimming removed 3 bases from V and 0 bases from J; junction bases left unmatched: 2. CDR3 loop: CSASGTSGNSYEQYF. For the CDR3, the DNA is TGCAGTGCTAGTGGGACTAGCGGGAACTCCTACGAGCAGTACTTC.

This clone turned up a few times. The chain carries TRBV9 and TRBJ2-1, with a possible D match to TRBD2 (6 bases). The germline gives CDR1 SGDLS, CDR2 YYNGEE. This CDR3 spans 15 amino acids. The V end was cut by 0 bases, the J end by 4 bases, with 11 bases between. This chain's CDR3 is CASSVAGVQYNEQFF. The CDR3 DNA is TGTGCCAGCAGCGTAGCGGGAGTGCAATACAATGAGCAGTTCTTC. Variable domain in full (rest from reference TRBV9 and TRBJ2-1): DSGVTQTPKHLITATGQRVTLRCSPRSGDLSVYWYQQSLDQGLQFLIQYYNGEERAKGNILERFSAQQFPDLHSELNLSSLELGDSALYFCASSVAGVQYNEQFFGPGTRLTVL.

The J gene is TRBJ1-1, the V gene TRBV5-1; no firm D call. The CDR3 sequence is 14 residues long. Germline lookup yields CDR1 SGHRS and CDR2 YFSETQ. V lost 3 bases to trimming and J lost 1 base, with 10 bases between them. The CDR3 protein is CASSYDGGNTEAFF. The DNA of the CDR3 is TGCGCCAGCAGCTACGACGGTGGGAACACTGAAGCTTTCTTT.

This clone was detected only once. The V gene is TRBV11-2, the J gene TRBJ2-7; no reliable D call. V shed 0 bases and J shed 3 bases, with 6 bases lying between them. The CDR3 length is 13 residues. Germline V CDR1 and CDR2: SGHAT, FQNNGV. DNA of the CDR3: TGTGCCAGCAGCTTAGACTGGGACTACGAGCAGTACTTC. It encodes CASSLDWDYEQYF.